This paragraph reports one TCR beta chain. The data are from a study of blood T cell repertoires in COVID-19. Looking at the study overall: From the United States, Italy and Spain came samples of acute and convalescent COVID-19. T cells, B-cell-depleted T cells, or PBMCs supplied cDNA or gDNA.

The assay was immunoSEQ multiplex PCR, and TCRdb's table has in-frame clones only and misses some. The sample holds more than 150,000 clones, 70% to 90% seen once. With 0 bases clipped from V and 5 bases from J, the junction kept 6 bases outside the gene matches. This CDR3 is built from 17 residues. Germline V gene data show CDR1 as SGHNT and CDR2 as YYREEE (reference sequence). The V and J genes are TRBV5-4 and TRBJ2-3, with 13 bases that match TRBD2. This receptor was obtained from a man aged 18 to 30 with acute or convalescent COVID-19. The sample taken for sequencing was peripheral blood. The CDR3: CASSLVGTSGAKDTQYF. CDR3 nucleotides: TGTGCCAGCAGCTTGGTGGGGACTAGCGGGGCAAAAGATACGCAGTATTTT.